The 28 T cell receptor beta chains below come from one sample, sequenced in a study of T cell responses to AZD1222 COVID-19 vaccine. TCRdb keeps only in-frame clones here, not all; method: immunoSEQ multiplex PCR. The table includes about 170,000 clones, roughly 93% detected once. Here the sequenced sample was peripheral blood, taken on day 0 of AZD1222 vaccination. All receptors derive from an adult in good health.

The CDR3 sequence is CASSFRTGPSNQPQHF. The CDR3 DNA reads as TGCGCCAGCAGCTTTCGGACCGGTCCTAGCAATCAGCCCCAGCATTTT. The chain has TRBV5-1 and TRBJ1-5; no firm D call. V lost 2 bases to trimming and J lost 0 bases, with 12 bases between them. Germline CDR1 and CDR2: SGHRS and YFSETQ. The CDR3 is 16 amino acids.

In this sample, this clone turned up once. The chain joins TRBV18 to TRBJ2-7; no clear D. The CDR3 totals 13 residues. CDR1 is KGHSH and CDR2 is LQKENI in the germline V gene. V was shortened by 3 bases and J by 6 bases, with 12 bases between the two germline ends. The CDR3 sequence is CASSPTDSGEQYF. The CDR3 nucleotides are TGTGCCAGCTCACCGACTGATTCTGGCGAGCAGTACTTC. Full variable domain (outside the CDR3, taken from reference TRBV18 and TRBJ2-7): NAGVMQNPRHLVRRRGQEARLRCSPMKGHSHVYWYRQLPEEGLKFMVYLQKENIIDESGMPKERFSAEFPKEGPSILRIQQVVRGDSAAYFCASSPTDSGEQYFGPGTRLTVT.

V gene TRBV7-8 combines with J gene TRBJ1-2; D is unresolved. There are 12 residues in the CDR3. V was shortened by 5 bases and J by 5 bases, with 9 bases between the two germline ends. Germline assignment: CDR1 SGHVS and CDR2 FQNEAQ. This chain's CDR3 is CASSPTRYGYTF. The CDR3 bases are TGTGCCAGCAGCCCTACAAGATATGGCTACACCTTC. Full variable domain (rest looked up from reference TRBV7-8 and TRBJ1-2): GAGVSQSPRYKVAKRGQDVALRCDPISGHVSLFWYQQALGQGPEFLTYFQNEAQLDKSGLPSDRFFAERPEGSVSTLKIQRTQQEDSAVYLCASSPTRYGYTFGSGTRLTVV.

This clone has more than one count but fewer than ten. The chain links TRBV7-2 to TRBJ2-2; a possible D gene is TRBD1 (5 bases). The V gene lost 0 bases and the J gene lost 5 bases, with 7 bases spanning the gap. Germline V gene lookup returns CDR1 SGHTA and CDR2 FQGNSA. The length of the CDR3 is 14 residues. The CDR3 protein is CASSLASGTGELFF. CDR3 coding DNA: TGTGCCAGCAGCTTAGCGTCAGGGACCGGGGAGCTGTTTTTT.

The rearrangement joins TRBV7-6 to TRBJ2-7; D possibly uses TRBD1 or TRBD2 (5 bases each). V lost 1 base, J lost 5 bases, and 15 bases lay in between. The CDR3 extends over 15 amino acids. Germline-derived CDR1 and CDR2 are SGHVS and FNYEAQ. The CDR3 here is CASSLVPGPPDEQYF. CDR3 bases: TGTGCCAGCAGCTTAGTCCCGGGGCCGCCCGACGAGCAGTACTTC.

This chain's CDR3 is CASSQPDRAAFF. Here the CDR3 DNA reads TGTGCCAGCAGCCAGCCAGACAGGGCAGCTTTCTTT. The V call is TRBV3-1 (or the pseudogene TRBV3-2), the J call TRBJ1-1; 7 bases match TRBD1. The CDR3 runs to 12 residues. Germline CDR1 and CDR2: LGHDT and YNNKEL (reference sequence). V trimming: 3 bases; J trimming: 10 bases; junction bases outside the gene matches: 5.

J is TRBJ2-1 and V is TRBV19, with TRBD2 matching 8 bases. Germline V gene data show CDR1 as LNHDA and CDR2 as SQIVND (reference sequence). There are 15 residues in the CDR3. V lost 3 bases and J lost 7; bases outside the gene matches: 8. This chain's CDR3 is CASSIYGTSLNEQFF. CDR3 nucleotides: TGTGCCAGTAGTATTTACGGGACTAGTCTAAATGAGCAGTTCTTC.

This chain joins TRBV7-2 and TRBJ1-5; maybe TRBD1 (6 bases). The CDR3 loop spans 15 amino acids. Germline V gene data show CDR1 as SGHTA and CDR2 as FQGNSA. V lost 5 bases and J lost 1, with 12 bases in between. The CDR3 sequence: CASSLGGPSNQPQHF. CDR3 bases: TGTGCCAGCAGCCTCGGGGGGCCGAGCAATCAGCCCCAGCATTTT. The full variable domain, completed using reference TRBV7-2 and TRBJ1-5, is GAGVSQSPSNKVTEKGKDVELRCDPISGHTALYWYRQSLGQGLEFLIYFQGNSAPDKSGLPSDRFSAERTGGSVSTLTIQRTQQEDSAVYLCASSLGGPSNQPQHFGDGTRLSIL.

The V and J genes are TRBV5-1 and TRBJ1-5; D gene uncertain. CDR3 size: 13 residues. V lost 5 bases to trimming and J lost 2 bases, with 8 bases between them. Per germline, CDR1 SGHRS and CDR2 YFSETQ. CDR3 sequence reads: CASSWDGNQPQHF. For the CDR3, the DNA is TGCGCCAGCAGTTGGGATGGCAATCAGCCCCAGCATTTT.

The chain employs TRBV7-9 and TRBJ2-7; D tentatively reads TRBD1 or TRBD2 (5 bases each). This CDR3 is built from 14 residues. V gave up 5 bases and J gave up 2 bases, with 13 bases separating them. Germline values: CDR1 SEHNR, CDR2 FQNEAQ (reference sequence). CDR3 loop: CASSRDLPPYEQYF. In DNA form, the CDR3 reads TGTGCCAGCAGCCGGGACCTGCCTCCCTACGAGCAGTACTTC.

The rearrangement joins TRBV6-5 to TRBJ1-1; no firm D call. The CDR3 is 12 amino acids. Trimming took 5 bases from V and 3 from J, leaving 7 bases between them. CDR1 is MNHEY, CDR2 SVGAGI, per germline. CDR3 amino acids: CASSHGDTEAFF. The CDR3, as DNA: TGTGCCAGCAGTCACGGGGACACTGAAGCTTTCTTT.

The V and J genes are TRBV4-1 and TRBJ1-2, with D unresolved. V gave up 2 bases and J gave up 5 bases, with 9 bases separating them. The CDR3 runs 13 residues. The V gene's germline CDR1 is MGHRA and CDR2 YSYEKL. The CDR3: CASSQTGIYGYTF. The CDR3, as DNA: TGCGCCAGCAGCCAAACGGGGATTTATGGCTACACCTTC.

The V call is TRBV7-9, the J call TRBJ1-4; no reliable D call. Trimming shortened V by 1 base and J by 8 bases, and 5 bases separated the two germline ends. The CDR3 totals 12 residues. Germline V gene data show CDR1 as SEHNR and CDR2 as FQNEAQ (reference sequence). CDR3 in DNA: TGTGCCAGCAGCTTAGACATGGAAAAACTGTTTTTT. Amino acids: CASSLDMEKLFF.

This chain connects TRBV5-6 to TRBJ2-7; 7 bases fit TRBD1. The CDR3 has 16 amino acids. Germline loops: CDR1 SGHDT, CDR2 YYEEEE. The trim removed 4 bases at V and 0 bases at J, leaving 10 bases unmatched. The CDR3 here is CASSVLQGRTSYEQYF. CDR3 nucleotide sequence: TGTGCCAGCAGCGTGCTACAGGGGCGAACCTCCTACGAGCAGTACTTC. Looking up the rest from reference TRBV5-6 and TRBJ2-7 gives the full variable domain: DAGVTQSPTHLIKTRGQQVTLRCSPKSGHDTVSWYQQALGQGPQFIFQYYEEEERQRGNFPDRFSGHQFPNYSSELNVNALLLGDSALYLCASSVLQGRTSYEQYFGPGTRLTVT.

The rearrangement uses TRBV6-5 and TRBJ2-7; D remains unclear. The CDR3 has 13 residues. Trimming removed 4 bases from V and 1 base from J, with 8 bases in between. The germline gives CDR1 MNHEY, CDR2 SVGAGI. CDR3 loop: CASSLSESYEQYF. The CDR3 DNA reads as TGTGCCAGCAGTTTATCAGAGTCCTACGAGCAGTACTTC.

This chain joins TRBV7-8 and TRBJ2-7; 7 positions match TRBD1. After removal of 5 bases from V and 2 bases from J, the junction contained 12 bases not matched to a gene. From germline, CDR1 is SGHVS and CDR2 FQNEAQ. The CDR3 runs 16 residues. CDR3 sequence (DNA): TGTGCCAGCAGCCCAGCCCGGACAGGTCCAGCCTACGAGCAGTACTTC. It specifies CASSPARTGPAYEQYF. Complete variable domain (other parts from reference TRBV7-8 and TRBJ2-7): GAGVSQSPRYKVAKRGQDVALRCDPISGHVSLFWYQQALGQGPEFLTYFQNEAQLDKSGLPSDRFFAERPEGSVSTLKIQRTQQEDSAVYLCASSPARTGPAYEQYFGPGTRLTVT.

The V gene is TRBV29-1, the J gene TRBJ2-7; 10 nucleotides line up with TRBD1. The CDR3 loop spans 18 amino acids. CDR1 is SQVTM, CDR2 ANQGSEA, per germline. Trimming removed 4 bases from V and 4 bases from J; junction bases left unmatched: 19. This CDR3 reads CSVVGTGVLAGVFYEQYF. CDR3 sequence (DNA): TGCAGCGTTGTAGGGACAGGGGTTCTAGCGGGCGTTTTTTACGAGCAGTACTTC.

The chain uses TRBV7-9 and TRBJ1-4, with a weak D call TRBD1 (5 bases). The ends were cut back, 2 bases at V and 6 bases at J, with 10 bases in the middle. The CDR3 spans 14 residues. Per germline, CDR1 SEHNR and CDR2 FQNEAQ (reference sequence). The CDR3 nucleotides are TGTGCCAGCAGCTTATTAGTAGGGGATGAAAAACTGTTTTTT. Translating gives CASSLLVGDEKLFF.

CDR3 in DNA: TGTGCCATCAGTGATGGTATGAGGACAGGTGTCCAGCCCCAGCATTTT. Protein sequence: CAISDGMRTGVQPQHF. The V gene is TRBV10-3, the J gene TRBJ1-5; 7 bases are a match to TRBD1. The CDR3 covers 16 residues. Germline V gives CDR1 ENHRY, CDR2 SYGVKD. After removal of 3 bases from V and 7 bases from J, the junction contained 12 bases not matched to a gene.

CDR3: CASSFGTGTYEQYF. The DNA of the CDR3 is TGTGCCAGCAGCTTTGGGACAGGTACCTACGAGCAGTACTTC. The chain is built from TRBV11-3 and TRBJ2-7, with TRBD1 matching 8 bases. J was trimmed by 2 bases and V by 3 bases; bases with no gene match: 3. This CDR3 is built from 14 residues. The V gene's germline CDR1 is SGHNT and CDR2 YENEEA.

The chain employs TRBV4-1 and TRBJ1-5, with no clear D. The CDR3 contains 15 residues. The ends were cut back, 2 bases at V and 4 bases at J, with 12 bases in the middle. The germline CDR1 and CDR2 sequences are MGHRA and YSYEKL. This CDR3 reads CASSQSPPGNQPQHF. In DNA, the CDR3 is TGCGCCAGCAGCCAAAGTCCTCCCGGAAATCAGCCCCAGCATTTT.

The rearrangement joins TRBV6-6 to TRBJ2-7; 7 bases agree with TRBD1. The CDR3 contains 18 residues. The V gene's germline CDR1 is MNHNY and CDR2 SVGAGI (reference sequence). The junction had 25 bases not matched to a gene; V was cut back by 5 bases and J by 9 bases. CDR3 nucleotide sequence: TGTGCCAGCAGTCTATCCCCGGGTGGGAGACAGGGCACCCTAGGGCAGTACTTC. This encodes CASSLSPGGRQGTLGQYF.

The chain recombines TRBV6-6 with TRBJ1-6; D not resolved. The germline V gene has CDR1 MNHNY and CDR2 SVGAGI (reference sequence). The CDR3 totals 14 residues. Trimming left V 3 bases short and J 6 bases short, with 9 bases between. CDR3: CASSYARFNSPLHF. For the CDR3, the DNA is TGTGCCAGCAGTTATGCGAGATTTAATTCACCCCTCCACTTT.

The chain has TRBV5-6 and TRBJ2-7; 7 nucleotides line up with TRBD2. This CDR3 comprises 14 residues. Per germline, CDR1 SGHDT and CDR2 YYEEEE. Losses at the gene ends were 4 bases for V and 6 bases for J; bases not matched to a gene: 10. The CDR3 protein is CASSGRGRVREQYF. The CDR3 DNA is TGTGCCAGCAGCGGGAGGGGCAGGGTACGCGAGCAGTACTTC.

This clone was detected once. The rearrangement uses TRBV5-1 and TRBJ1-4; D gene unclear. V dropped 0 bases and J dropped 0 bases, with 9 bases sitting between them. The CDR3 sequence is 16 residues long. The germline gives CDR1 SGHRS, CDR2 YFSETQ. DNA of the CDR3: TGCGCCAGCAGCTTGGCCAGCTCGGCAACTAATGAAAAACTGTTTTTT. Translating it yields CASSLASSATNEKLFF.

The chain has TRBV28 and TRBJ1-6; unclear D gene. V was pared by 3 bases and J by 8 bases, with 14 bases between. This CDR3 spans 15 amino acids. Per the germline V gene, CDR1 is MDHEN and CDR2 is SYDVKM. The CDR3 is CASSFIPRAHSPLHF. The CDR3 DNA reads as TGTGCCAGCAGTTTTATTCCCCGTGCCCATTCACCCCTCCACTTT.

The chain carries TRBV5-1 and TRBJ1-1; D gene unclear. The V gene lost 4 bases and the J gene lost 1 base, with 8 bases spanning the gap. This CDR3 is 13 amino acids long. Germline V lookup: CDR1 SGHRS, CDR2 YFSETQ. The DNA of the CDR3 is TGCGCCAGCAGCGAAACAGAGAACACTGAAGCTTTCTTT. It codes for CASSETENTEAFF. Combining the CDR3 with reference TRBV5-1 and TRBJ1-1 gives the whole variable domain KAGVTQTPRYLIKTRGQQVTLSCSPISGHRSVSWYQQTPGQGLQFLFEYFSETQRNKGNFPGRFSGRQFSNSRSEMNVSTLELGDSALYLCASSETENTEAFFGQGTRLTVV.

This rearrangement joins TRBV19 to TRBJ1-5; TRBD1 matches 7 bases. CDR1 and CDR2 (germline): LNHDA, SQIVND (reference sequence). The CDR3 is 13 residues long. Germline trimming cut 11 bases from V and 6 bases from J; bases unmatched to any gene: 10. Written as DNA, the CDR3 is TGTGCCGCCCAGTCAGGGGGAGCTCAGCCCCAGCATTTT. This codes for CAAQSGGAQPQHF.